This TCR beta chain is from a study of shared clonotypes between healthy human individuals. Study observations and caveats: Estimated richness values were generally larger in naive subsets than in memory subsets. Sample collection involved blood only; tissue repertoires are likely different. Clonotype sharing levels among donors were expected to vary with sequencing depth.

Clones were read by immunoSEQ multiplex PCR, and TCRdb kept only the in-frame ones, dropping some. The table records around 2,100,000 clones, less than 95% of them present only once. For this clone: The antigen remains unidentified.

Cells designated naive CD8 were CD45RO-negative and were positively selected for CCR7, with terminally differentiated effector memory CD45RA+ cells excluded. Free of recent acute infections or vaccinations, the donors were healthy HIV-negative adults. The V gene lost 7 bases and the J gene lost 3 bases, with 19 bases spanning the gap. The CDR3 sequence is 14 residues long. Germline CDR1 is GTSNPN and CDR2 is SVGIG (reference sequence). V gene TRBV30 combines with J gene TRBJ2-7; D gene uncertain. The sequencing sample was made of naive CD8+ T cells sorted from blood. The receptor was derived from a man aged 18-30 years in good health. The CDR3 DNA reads TGTGCCTCTATTACGACCGCTGCGGTCTACGAGCAGTACTTC. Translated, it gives CASITTAAVYEQYF.